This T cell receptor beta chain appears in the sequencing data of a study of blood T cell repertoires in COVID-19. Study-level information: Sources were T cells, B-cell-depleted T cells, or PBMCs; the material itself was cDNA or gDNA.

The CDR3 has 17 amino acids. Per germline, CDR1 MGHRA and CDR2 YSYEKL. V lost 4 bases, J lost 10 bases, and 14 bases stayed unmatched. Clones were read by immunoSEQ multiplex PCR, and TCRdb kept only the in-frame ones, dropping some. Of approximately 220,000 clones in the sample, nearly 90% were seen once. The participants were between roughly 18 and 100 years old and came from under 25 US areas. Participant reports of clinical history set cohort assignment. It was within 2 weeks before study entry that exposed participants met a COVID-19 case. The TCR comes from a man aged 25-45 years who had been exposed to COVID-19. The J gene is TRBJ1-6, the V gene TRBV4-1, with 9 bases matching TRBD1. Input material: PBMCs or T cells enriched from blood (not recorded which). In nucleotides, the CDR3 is TGCGCCAGCAGCCGCGACTATCTGGACAGGGGAAAATCACCCCTCCACTTT. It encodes CASSRDYLDRGKSPLHF.